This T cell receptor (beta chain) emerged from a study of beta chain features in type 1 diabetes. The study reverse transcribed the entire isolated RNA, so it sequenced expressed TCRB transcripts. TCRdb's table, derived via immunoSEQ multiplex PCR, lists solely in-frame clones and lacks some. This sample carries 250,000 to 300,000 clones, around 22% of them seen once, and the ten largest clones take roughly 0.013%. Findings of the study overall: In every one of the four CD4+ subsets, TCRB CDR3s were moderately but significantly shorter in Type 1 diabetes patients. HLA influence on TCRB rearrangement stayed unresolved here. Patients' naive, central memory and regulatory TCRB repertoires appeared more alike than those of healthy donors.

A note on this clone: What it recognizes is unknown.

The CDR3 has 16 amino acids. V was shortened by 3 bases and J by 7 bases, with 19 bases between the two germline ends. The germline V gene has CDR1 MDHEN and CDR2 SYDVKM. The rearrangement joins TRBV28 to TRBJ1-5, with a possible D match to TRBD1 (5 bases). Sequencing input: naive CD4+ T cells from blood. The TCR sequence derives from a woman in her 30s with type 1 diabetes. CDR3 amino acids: CASSFWGGAGSQPQHF. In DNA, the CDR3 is TGTGCCAGCAGTTTTTGGGGAGGGGCGGGTTCGCAGCCCCAGCATTTT.